In its sample, the clone carrying this T cell receptor (beta chain) was seen a few times. What it binds is unknown. Other DNA sequences of this sample code for an identical CDR3. Repertoires were generated with immunoSEQ multiplex PCR, while TCRdb's copy carries only in-frame clones and drops some. The sample has about 68,000 clones; 88% are singletons. Repertoires were sampled repeatedly during chemoradiotherapy. The sample is drawn from a study of chemoradiotherapy in HPV16-positive cancers. Study results and limitations: HPV-responsive T-cell expansion during chemoradiotherapy was linked to improved recurrence-free survival in HPV16-positive patients. During treatment, candidate HPV-specific clones and E7-related motifs expanded in tumor. HPV-specific T cells were functionally defined from only a couple of HPV16-positive patients.

CDR1 is MNHEY and CDR2 is SVGAGI in the germline V gene. The CDR3 has 13 amino acids. Trimming took off 3 bases at V and 2 bases at J, with 7 bases between the two ends. The sequence was obtained from a human donor with HPV-associated anogenital cancer. The gene calls are TRBV6-5 and TRBJ1-2; no reliable D call. The specimen was blood, collected from a patient who underwent chemoradiotherapy. CDR3 residues: CASSYRVNYGYTF. The CDR3 region has the DNA TGTGCCAGCAGTTATCGGGTAAACTATGGCTACACCTTC.